A selection of T cell receptor beta chains follows, all from one sample in a study of CD8+ T cells in alopecia areata. Only in-frame clones appear in the TCRdb table, and some are missing; sequencing was by immunoSEQ multiplex PCR. The top ten hold approximately 3.4% of the sample, which has about 200,000 clones, approximately 60% seen once. The starting material was CD4+ T cells sorted from blood, obtained at week 4, from a patient treated with tofacitinib. Receptors originate from a human donor with alopecia areata. The CDR3 runs from the conserved cysteine through the conserved F or W. The D gene is left open where the match is weak. Clone size, where shown, is once, few, many, or a class for clones that have expanded.

V gene	J gene	clone size	D gene	CDR3 DNA	CDR3 protein
TRBV29-1	TRBJ2-3	few	TRBD2	TGCAGCGTTGAAGAGAGGACTAGCGGGGGGGATTTT	CSVEERTSGGDF
TRBV29-1	TRBJ1-6	.	TRBD1	TGCAGCGTCGACACAGGGGGCCGTACACCCCTCCACTTT	CSVDTGGRTPLHF
TRBV7-6	TRBJ2-7	.	.	TGTGCCTCCCCTCGGAACGCCTCCTACGAGCAGTACTTC	CASPRNASYEQYF
TRBV7-6	TRBJ2-7	.	.	TGTGCCAGCAGCTCCCTAGGGGCCTACGAGCAGTACTTC	CASSSLGAYEQYF
TRBV30	TRBJ2-1	.	TRBD2	TGTGCCTGGTCCCCGGGACTAGCGGCCGGTGAGCAGTTCTTC	CAWSPGLAAGEQFF
TRBV27	TRBJ2-7	few	.	TGTGCCAGCACCATAACGGCTGCACCAGGGACCTACGAGCAGTACTTC	CASTITAAPGTYEQYF
TRBV27	TRBJ2-2	.	.	TGTGCCAGCAGTCTCCGTAGGGGGGGCACCGGGGAGCTGTTTTTT	CASSLRRGGTGELFF
TRBV29-1	TRBJ1-2	.	.	TGCAGCGCTGGGGGGTCCAGAAACTATGGCTACACCTTC	CSAGGSRNYGYTF
TRBV10-3	TRBJ2-7	.	TRBD1	TGTGCCAGCACCCACACAGGGGAGGAGCAGTACTTC	CASTHTGEEQYF
TRBV2	TRBJ2-1	once	TRBD1	TGTGCCAGCAGGAGACAGGGGGCGTTCTTC	CASRRQGAFF
TRBV6-5	TRBJ2-7	.	.	TGTGCCAGCAGTTACTCGGGTAGCTCCTACGAGCAGTACTTC	CASSYSGSSYEQYF
TRBV29-1	TRBJ2-1	.	.	TGCAGCGTTGAAGAGGTCGGCGATCCCTACAATGAGCAGTTCTTC	CSVEEVGDPYNEQFF
TRBV30	TRBJ2-3	.	.	TGTGCCTGGAGTCGCCCACCGCAGTATTTT	CAWSRPPQYF
TRBV30	TRBJ2-3	.	TRBD2	TGTGCCTGGAGGCTAGCGGGGGGCGCAGATACGCAGTATTTT	CAWRLAGGADTQYF
TRBV4-2	TRBJ2-5	.	.	TGTGCCAGCAGTCAGTACGGGACAACTAAAGAGACCCAGTACTTC	CASSQYGTTKETQYF
TRBV10-3	TRBJ1-2	few	TRBD1	TGTGCCATCAGTGAGTCAAGGGACAGAAATGGCTACACCTTC	CAISESRDRNGYTF
TRBV19	TRBJ2-5	.	.	TGTGCCAGTAGTATCGCGGGAAGTCAAGAGACCCAGTACTTC	CASSIAGSQETQYF
TRBV30	TRBJ2-1	.	.	TGTGCCTGGAGCCCCATAGGACAGGGAGGGACTGAGCAGTTCTTC	CAWSPIGQGGTEQFF
TRBV5-1	TRBJ2-7	.	.	TGCGCCAGCAGCCCCCCCCGGGACGGATCCTACGAGCAGTACTTC	CASSPPRDGSYEQYF
TRBV4-3	TRBJ2-3	few	.	TGCGCCAGCAGCCCCGGCGCAGGGTGGGCAGATACGCAGTATTTT	CASSPGAGWADTQYF
TRBV10-3	TRBJ2-7	.	.	TGTGCCACCCAGGGTTCGGGTAACGAGCAGTACTTC	CATQGSGNEQYF
TRBV15	TRBJ1-1	.	.	TGTGCCACCAGCAGAGCTAATAGGGCCACTGAAGCTTTCTTT	CATSRANRATEAFF
TRBV4-1	TRBJ2-7	.	.	TGCGCCAGCAGCCAAGTCCGGGGATTCTACGAGCAGTACTTC	CASSQVRGFYEQYF
TRBV19	TRBJ1-1	few	TRBD1	TGTGCCAGTACCGAGGGGGCATACACTGAAGCTTTCTTT	CASTEGAYTEAFF
TRBV5-1	TRBJ2-1	few	.	TGCGCCAGCAGCTTGGGACAGTACAATGAGCAGTTCTTC	CASSLGQYNEQFF
TRBV5-1	TRBJ2-2	once	.	TGCGCCAGCAGCTTGCTGGGGAGAGGGAACACCGGGGAGCTGTTTTTT	CASSLLGRGNTGELFF
TRBV30	TRBJ2-3	.	.	TGTGCCTGGAGTCGACTTAAGATCGGGGATACGCAGTATTTT	CAWSRLKIGDTQYF
TRBV4-1	TRBJ1-5	.	.	TGCGCCAGCAGCTATGCCCCCGGACGGAAAGAAAATCAGCCCCAGCATTTT	CASSYAPGRKENQPQHF
TRBV10-3	TRBJ1-5	few	.	TGTGCCATCAGTGACTATAATCAGCCCCAGCATTTT	CAISDYNQPQHF
TRBV23-1	TRBJ1-3	few	.	TGCGCCAGCAGTCCCTCGAGGGGTGGAAACACCATATATTTT	CASSPSRGGNTIYF
TRBV12-5	TRBJ1-1	few	.	TGTGCTAGTGGTTTTCGGAAGAACACTGAAGCTTTCTTT	CASGFRKNTEAFF
TRBV20-1	TRBJ2-5	.	.	TGCAGTGCTAGAGAGTCCTCGCAGTACTTC	CSARESSQYF
TRBV30	TRBJ2-1	.	.	TGTGCCTGGGATGACGTGGGCCTCCCCTCGGAGCACAATGAGCAGTTCTTC	CAWDDVGLPSEHNEQFF
TRBV7-2	TRBJ2-7	.	TRBD1	TGTGCCAGCAGCTTATTGGGGGACAGGGCCTACGAGCAGTACTTC	CASSLLGDRAYEQYF
TRBV4-3	TRBJ1-4	.	TRBD1	TGCGCCAGCAGCCAGGACGGAGGGGGCGTACTAAAACTGTTTTTT	CASSQDGGGVLKLFF
TRBV10-3	TRBJ1-6	.	TRBD1	TGTGCCATCAGTCCGGACAGGTCTAATTCACCCCTCCACTTT	CAISPDRSNSPLHF
TRBV11-2	TRBJ1-6	few	.	TGTGCCAGCAGCTCCCTTCAGAATTCACCCCTCCACTTT	CASSSLQNSPLHF
TRBV30	TRBJ2-1	.	TRBD2	TGTGCCTGGACAGCTCTGGGGGGGGAGCAGTTCTTC	CAWTALGGEQFF
TRBV7-9	TRBJ2-5	few	TRBD2	TGTGCCAGCAGCCGCGGGGGATTGCTAGCGGTTATGTCCCAAGAGACCCAGTACTTC	CASSRGGLLAVMSQETQYF
TRBV7-2	TRBJ2-1	.	TRBD2	TGTGCCAGCAGCCAGTTCACCGGGACTAGCCCTGAGCAGTTCTTC	CASSQFTGTSPEQFF
TRBV28	TRBJ1-5	.	.	TGTGCCAGCATTACCCAGAGGGGCAATCAGCCCCAGCATTTT	CASITQRGNQPQHF
TRBV30	TRBJ1-1	.	.	TGTGCCTGGAGTGTACGAGGGCTGAACACTGAAGCTTTCTTT	CAWSVRGLNTEAFF
TRBV5-1	TRBJ2-5	.	.	TGCGCCAGCAGCTTAAACAGCCGGGAACAAGAGACCCAGTACTTC	CASSLNSREQETQYF
TRBV29-1	TRBJ1-1	once	TRBD1	TGCAGCGTTACAGGGGGCACTGAAGCTTTCTTT	CSVTGGTEAFF
TRBV28	TRBJ2-1	few	.	TGTGCCAGCACCGACATTTACAATGAGCAGTTCTTC	CASTDIYNEQFF
TRBV23-1	TRBJ1-5	.	.	TGCGCCAGCAGTCCTCCCCTAGCGCCCCAGCATTTT	CASSPPLAPQHF
TRBV30	TRBJ1-6	.	TRBD1	TGTGCCGCACAGGGGGCCGAAAGGTCACCCCTCCACTTT	CAAQGAERSPLHF
TRBV7-8	TRBJ2-5	few	.	TGTGCCAGCAGCTTAAGACAGCTCTACCAAGAGACCCAGTACTTC	CASSLRQLYQETQYF
TRBV30	TRBJ2-3	.	TRBD1	TGTGCCTGGAGTGTCGGGGACAGGAGCACAGATACGCAGTATTTT	CAWSVGDRSTDTQYF